This record looks at one T cell receptor beta chain sequence and its context. The CDR3 is 18 amino acids. This sample stems from a study of blood T cell repertoires in COVID-19. On the study more broadly: The United States, Italy and Spain were the sources of the acute and convalescent COVID-19 samples. The analysed material was cDNA or gDNA that came from T cells, B-cell-depleted T cells, or PBMCs.

Authors' processing steps: Reference gene primer amplification gave nucleated cell count estimates. Sequencing used immunoSEQ multiplex PCR; TCRdb keeps in-frame clones, though not all of them. From that table come the V and J calls and clone size; the DNA was used to work out D and trimming. This table holds tens of thousands of clones, 80% to 90% found once. The rearrangement uses TRBV21-1 and TRBJ1-4; whether TRBD1, the table's D call, matches the DNA was not checked. TRBV21-1 is tagged as a pseudogene. The sample comprised peripheral blood. The sequence came from a man aged 60 to 69 with acute or convalescent COVID-19. Here the CDR3 reads CASSIKGAVAGEYEKLFF. The CDR3 nucleotides read TGTGCCAGCAGCATAAAGGGGGCGGTGGCAGGGGAGTATGAAAAACTGTTTTTT.